This TCR beta chain was found in a study of blood T cell repertoires in COVID-19. Study background: COVID-19 samples from acute and convalescent phases originated in the United States, Italy and Spain. In each case, the material was cDNA or gDNA derived from T cells, B-cell-depleted T cells, or PBMCs.

Original processing notes: Scientists estimated how many nucleated cells there were by amplifying reference gene primers. Sequenced by immunoSEQ multiplex PCR; TCRdb stores in-frame clones only, minus some. Clonal size and the V and J genes are those of that table, whereas D and trimming came from the DNA. The table includes roughly 200,000 clones, over 70% detected once. CDR3 length: 13 residues. Looked up from germline, CDR1 is LNHDA and CDR2 is SQIVND (reference sequence). V lost 4 bases and J 0 bases, leaving 5 bases between the germline ends. The V and J genes are TRBV19 and TRBJ2-3; D is unclear. The sequence came from a man aged 60 to 75 with acute or convalescent COVID-19. Sequenced sample: peripheral blood. CDR3 in amino acids: CASSKTSTDTQYF. DNA for the CDR3: TGTGCCAGTAGTAAGACAAGCACAGATACGCAGTATTTT.